The T cell receptor beta chain described here comes from a study of patients and donors after allogeneic stem cell transplantation (dated by TCRdb to about 2020). The germline V gene (reference sequence) sets CDR1 to SEHNR and CDR2 to FQNEAQ. V ends up 1 base short and J 8 bases short, with an unmatched junction base count of 8. The CDR3, from cysteine to phenylalanine, totals 15 residues. The DNA shown is the 45-base CDR3, in frame from base 1. The library was prepared using RT-PCR. Sequencing was performed on a NextSeq 550. TCRdb applied fastp at Q25 and MiXCR to the public reads, then kept only in-frame beta chains. Records with the same CDR3 protein are collapsed into one entry carrying the most frequent genes and DNA. This sample is represented by about a million distinct CDR3 sequences; under 20% of them were singletons. The top ten hold around 6% of the sample. In the case of this clonotype: This clone's antigen is unknown. No base qualities exist here, and no much larger clone lies one base off it.

The V and J segments used are TRBV7-9 and TRBJ2-1; 7 of the junction bases match TRBD2. The sample was blood, either unsorted or a sorted T cell fraction (not recorded which). The receptor comes from a human donor who was either an allogeneic HSCT recipient or a stem cell or donor lymphocyte infusion donor (not recorded which). It is not recorded whose cells these are; they may come from a transplant donor. This receptor carries the CDR3 CASSLGGRRPDEQFF. The DNA reads TGTGCCAGCAGCTTAGGCGGGAGAAGGCCAGATGAGCAGTTCTTC.